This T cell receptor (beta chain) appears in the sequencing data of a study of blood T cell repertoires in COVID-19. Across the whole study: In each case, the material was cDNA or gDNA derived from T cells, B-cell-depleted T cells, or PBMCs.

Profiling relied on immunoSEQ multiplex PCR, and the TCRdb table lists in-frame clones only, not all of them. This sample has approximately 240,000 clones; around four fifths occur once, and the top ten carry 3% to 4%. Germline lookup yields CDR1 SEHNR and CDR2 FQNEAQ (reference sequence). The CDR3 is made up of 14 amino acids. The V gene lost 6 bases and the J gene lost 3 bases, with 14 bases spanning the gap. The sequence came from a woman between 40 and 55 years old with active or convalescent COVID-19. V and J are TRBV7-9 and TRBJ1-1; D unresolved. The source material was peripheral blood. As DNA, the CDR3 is TGTGCCAGCAGACCAGAGGGCGGGTACACTGAAGCTTTCTTT. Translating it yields CASRPEGGYTEAFF.